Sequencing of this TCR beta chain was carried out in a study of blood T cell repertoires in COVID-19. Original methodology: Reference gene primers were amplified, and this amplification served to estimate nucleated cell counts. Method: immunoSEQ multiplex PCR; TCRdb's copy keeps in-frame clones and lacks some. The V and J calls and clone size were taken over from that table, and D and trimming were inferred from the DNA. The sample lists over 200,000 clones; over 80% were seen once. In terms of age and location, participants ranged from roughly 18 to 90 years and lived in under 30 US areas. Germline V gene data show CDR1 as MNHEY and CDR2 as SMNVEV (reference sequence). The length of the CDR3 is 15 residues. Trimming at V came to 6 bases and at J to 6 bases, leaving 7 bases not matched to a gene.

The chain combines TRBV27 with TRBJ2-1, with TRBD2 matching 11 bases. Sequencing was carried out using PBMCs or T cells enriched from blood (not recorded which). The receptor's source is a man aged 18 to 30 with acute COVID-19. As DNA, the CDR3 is TGTGCCAGCAGCCAGGGGACTAGCGGAATCAATGAGCAGTTCTTC. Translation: CASSQGTSGINEQFF.